This section outlines one T cell receptor (beta chain) sequence together with its context. In the original analysis: Estimation of nucleated cell counts relied on the amplification of reference gene primers. The method was immunoSEQ multiplex PCR; TCRdb's version includes in-frame clones alone and lacks a portion of them. That table gives V, J and clone size, and the DNA gave D and trimming. The sample has fewer than 300,000 clones; around 85% are singletons. This entry is derived from a study of blood T cell repertoires in COVID-19. About the research overall: The origin of the acute and convalescent COVID-19 samples was the United States, Italy and Spain. The cDNA or gDNA used as material had been derived from T cells, B-cell-depleted T cells, or PBMCs.

Trimming removed 0 bases at V and 7 bases at J, with 19 bases between. The CDR3 is made up of 17 amino acids. In germline, CDR1 is ENHRY, CDR2 SYGVKD. During active infection, Seattle patients enrolled and were then monitored through disease. The sequenced sample was peripheral blood. The chain carries TRBV10-3 and TRBJ2-1, with D maybe TRBD2 (5 bases). This TCR was sampled from a human donor with COVID-19, enrolled during active disease. The donor label of this sample is uncertain. This chain's CDR3 is CAISESGPQAGRNEQFF. The CDR3 DNA reads TGTGCCATCAGTGAGTCTGGTCCCCAGGCGGGTAGGAATGAGCAGTTCTTC.